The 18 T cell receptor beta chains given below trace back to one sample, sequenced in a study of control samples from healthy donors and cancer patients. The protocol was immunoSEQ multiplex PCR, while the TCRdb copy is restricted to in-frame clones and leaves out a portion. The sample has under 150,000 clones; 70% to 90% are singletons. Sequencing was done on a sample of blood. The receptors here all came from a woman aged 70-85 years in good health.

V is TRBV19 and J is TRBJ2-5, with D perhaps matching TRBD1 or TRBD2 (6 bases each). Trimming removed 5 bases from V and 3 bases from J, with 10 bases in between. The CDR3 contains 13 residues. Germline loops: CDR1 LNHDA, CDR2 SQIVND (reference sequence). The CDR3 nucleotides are TGTGCCAGTAGTTCGGGGGACAAAGAGACCCAGTACTTC. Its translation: CASSSGDKETQYF.

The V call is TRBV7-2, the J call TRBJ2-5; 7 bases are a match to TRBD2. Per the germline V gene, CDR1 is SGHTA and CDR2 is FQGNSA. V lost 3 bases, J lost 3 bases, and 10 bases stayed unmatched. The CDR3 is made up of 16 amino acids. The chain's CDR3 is CASSFTPGTTKETQYF. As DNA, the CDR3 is TGTGCCAGCAGCTTTACACCCGGGACTACAAAAGAGACCCAGTACTTC.

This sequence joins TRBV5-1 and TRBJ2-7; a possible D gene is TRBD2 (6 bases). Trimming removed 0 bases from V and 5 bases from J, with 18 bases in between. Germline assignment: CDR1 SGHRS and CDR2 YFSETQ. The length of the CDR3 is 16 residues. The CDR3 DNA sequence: TGCGCCAGCAGCTTGGCAACGGGACTCCCATTTAACGAGCAGTACTTC. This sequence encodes CASSLATGLPFNEQYF.

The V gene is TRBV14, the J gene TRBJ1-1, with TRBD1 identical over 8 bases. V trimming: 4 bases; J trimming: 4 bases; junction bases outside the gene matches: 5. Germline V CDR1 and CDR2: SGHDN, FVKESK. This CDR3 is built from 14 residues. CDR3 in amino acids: CASSRNRGGTEAFF. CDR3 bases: TGTGCCAGCAGCCGAAACAGGGGGGGCACTGAAGCTTTCTTT. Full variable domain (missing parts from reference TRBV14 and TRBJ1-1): EAGVTQFPSHSVIEKGQTVTLRCDPISGHDNLYWYRRVMGKEIKFLLHFVKESKQDESGMPNNRFLAERTGGTYSTLKVQPAELEDSGVYFCASSRNRGGTEAFFGQGTRLTVV.

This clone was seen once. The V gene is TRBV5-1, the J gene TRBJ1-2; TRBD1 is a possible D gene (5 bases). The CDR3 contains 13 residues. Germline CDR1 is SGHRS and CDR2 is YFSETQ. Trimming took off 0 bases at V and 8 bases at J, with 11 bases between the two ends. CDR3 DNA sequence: TGCGCCAGCAGCTTGGAAGGGGCTACCGGCTACACCTTC. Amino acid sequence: CASSLEGATGYTF.

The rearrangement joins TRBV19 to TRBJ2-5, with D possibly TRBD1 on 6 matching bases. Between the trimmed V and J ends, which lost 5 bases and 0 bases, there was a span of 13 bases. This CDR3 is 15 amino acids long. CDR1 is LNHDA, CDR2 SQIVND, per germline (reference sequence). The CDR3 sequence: CASSPLDSNQETQYF. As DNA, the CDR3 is TGTGCCAGTAGTCCCCTGGACAGCAACCAAGAGACCCAGTACTTC.

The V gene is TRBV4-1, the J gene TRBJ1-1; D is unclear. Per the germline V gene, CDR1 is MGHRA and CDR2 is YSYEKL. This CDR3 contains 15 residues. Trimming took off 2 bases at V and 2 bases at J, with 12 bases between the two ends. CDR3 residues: CASSQPTMGNTEAFF. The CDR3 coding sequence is TGCGCCAGCAGCCAACCCACGATGGGAAACACTGAAGCTTTCTTT.

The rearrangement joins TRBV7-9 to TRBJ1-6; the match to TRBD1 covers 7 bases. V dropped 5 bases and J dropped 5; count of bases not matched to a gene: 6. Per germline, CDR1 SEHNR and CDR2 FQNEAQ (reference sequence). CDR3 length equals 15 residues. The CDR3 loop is CASSPQGGNNSPLHF. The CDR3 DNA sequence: TGTGCCAGCAGCCCTCAGGGGGGAAATAATTCACCCCTCCACTTT.

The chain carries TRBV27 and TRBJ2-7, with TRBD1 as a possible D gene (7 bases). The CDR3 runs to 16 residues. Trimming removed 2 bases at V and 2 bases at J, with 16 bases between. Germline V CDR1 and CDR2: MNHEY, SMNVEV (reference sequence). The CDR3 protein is CASSLGGGAGTYEQYF. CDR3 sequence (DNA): TGTGCCAGCAGTTTAGGAGGGGGCGCGGGGACCTACGAGCAGTACTTC.

This CDR3 is CASSKEVATYSTDTQYF. The CDR3 bases are TGTGCCAGCAGCAAAGAGGTAGCAACTTATAGCACAGATACGCAGTATTTT. The chain joins TRBV21-1 to TRBJ2-3; TRBD2 is taken as the D call from the table, unchecked against the DNA. TRBV21-1 is classified as a pseudogene. This CDR3 is 17 amino acids long.

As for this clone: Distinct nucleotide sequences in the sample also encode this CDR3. CDR3 sequence reads: CASSLGANTEAFF. The CDR3 DNA sequence: TGCGCCAGCAGCTTGGGGGCGAACACTGAAGCTTTCTTT. The J gene is TRBJ1-1, the V gene TRBV5-1; D is ambiguous. Germline CDR1 and CDR2: SGHRS and YFSETQ. CDR3 size: 13 residues. V was cut by 0 bases and J by 1 base, with 4 bases left in between.

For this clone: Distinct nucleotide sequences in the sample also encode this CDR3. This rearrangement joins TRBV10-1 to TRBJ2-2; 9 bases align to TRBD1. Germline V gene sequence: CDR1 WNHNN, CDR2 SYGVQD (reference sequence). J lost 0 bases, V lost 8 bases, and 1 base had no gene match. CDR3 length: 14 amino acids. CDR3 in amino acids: CASRDRANTGELFF. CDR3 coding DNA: TGCGCCAGCCGGGACAGGGCGAACACCGGGGAGCTGTTTTTT.

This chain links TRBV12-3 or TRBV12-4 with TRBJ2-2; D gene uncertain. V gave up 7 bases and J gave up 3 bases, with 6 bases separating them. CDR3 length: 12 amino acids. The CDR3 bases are TGTGCCAGCACGGACCACACCGGGGAGCTGTTTTTT. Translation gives CASTDHTGELFF.

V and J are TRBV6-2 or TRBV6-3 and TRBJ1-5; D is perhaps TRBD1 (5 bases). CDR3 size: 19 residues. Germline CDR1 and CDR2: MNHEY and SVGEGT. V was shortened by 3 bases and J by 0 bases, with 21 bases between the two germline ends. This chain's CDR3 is CASSYSRVGDFYSNQPQHF. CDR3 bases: TGTGCCAGCAGTTATTCGCGCGTAGGGGATTTTTATAGCAATCAGCCCCAGCATTTT.

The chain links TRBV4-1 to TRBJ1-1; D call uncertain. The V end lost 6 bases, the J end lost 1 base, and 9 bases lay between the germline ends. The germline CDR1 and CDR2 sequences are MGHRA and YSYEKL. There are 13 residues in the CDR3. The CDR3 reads CASSRTPNTEAFF. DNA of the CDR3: TGCGCCAGCAGTCGGACCCCGAACACTGAAGCTTTCTTT.

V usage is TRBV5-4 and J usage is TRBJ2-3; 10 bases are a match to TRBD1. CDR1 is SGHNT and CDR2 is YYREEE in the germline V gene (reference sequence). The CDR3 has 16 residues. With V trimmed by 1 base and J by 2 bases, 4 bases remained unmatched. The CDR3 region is CASSLWTGGITDTQYF. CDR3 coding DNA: TGTGCCAGCAGCTTGTGGACAGGGGGAATCACAGATACGCAGTATTTT. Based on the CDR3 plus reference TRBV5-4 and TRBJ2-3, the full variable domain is ETGVTQSPTHLIKTRGQQVTLRCSSQSGHNTVSWYQQALGQGPQFIFQYYREEENGRGNFPPRFSGLQFPNYSSELNVNALELDDSALYLCASSLWTGGITDTQYFGPGTRLTVL.

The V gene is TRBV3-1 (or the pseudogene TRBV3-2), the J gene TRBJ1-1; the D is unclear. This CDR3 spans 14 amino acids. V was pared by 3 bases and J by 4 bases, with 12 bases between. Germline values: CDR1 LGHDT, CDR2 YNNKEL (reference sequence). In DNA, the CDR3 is TGTGCCAGCAGCCAGGGCGGGTTAATCACTGAAGCTTTCTTT. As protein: CASSQGGLITEAFF.

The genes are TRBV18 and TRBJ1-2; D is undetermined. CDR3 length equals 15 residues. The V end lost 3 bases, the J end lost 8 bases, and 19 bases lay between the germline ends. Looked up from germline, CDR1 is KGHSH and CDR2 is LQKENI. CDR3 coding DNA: TGTGCCAGCTCACCCCCCCTCGGGGTGAGCATCGGCTACACCTTC. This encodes CASSPPLGVSIGYTF.